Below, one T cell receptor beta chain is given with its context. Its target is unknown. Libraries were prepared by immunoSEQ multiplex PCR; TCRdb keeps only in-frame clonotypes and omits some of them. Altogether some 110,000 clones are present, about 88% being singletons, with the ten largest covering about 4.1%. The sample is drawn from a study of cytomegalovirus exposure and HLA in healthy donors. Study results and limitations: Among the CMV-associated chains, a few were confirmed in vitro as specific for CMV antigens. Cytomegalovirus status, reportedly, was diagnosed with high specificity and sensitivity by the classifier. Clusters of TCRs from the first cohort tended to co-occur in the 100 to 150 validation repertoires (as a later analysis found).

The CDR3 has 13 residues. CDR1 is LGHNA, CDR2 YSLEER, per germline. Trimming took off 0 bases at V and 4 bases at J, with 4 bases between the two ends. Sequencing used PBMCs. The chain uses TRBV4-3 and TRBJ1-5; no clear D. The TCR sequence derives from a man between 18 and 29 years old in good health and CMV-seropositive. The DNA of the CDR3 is TGCGCCAGCAGCCAAGATCCTAATCAGCCCCAGCATTTT. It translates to CASSQDPNQPQHF.